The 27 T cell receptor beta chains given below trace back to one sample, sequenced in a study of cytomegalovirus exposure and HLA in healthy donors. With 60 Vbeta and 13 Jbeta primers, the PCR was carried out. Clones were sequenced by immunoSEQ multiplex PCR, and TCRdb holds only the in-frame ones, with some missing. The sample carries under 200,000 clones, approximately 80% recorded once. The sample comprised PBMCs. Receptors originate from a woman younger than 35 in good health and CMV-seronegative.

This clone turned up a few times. CDR3 protein: CASSRDRGVNTGELFF. CDR3 bases: TGTGCCAGCAGCCGGGACAGGGGAGTGAACACCGGGGAGCTGTTTTTT. The V gene is TRBV6-4, the J gene TRBJ2-2; 10 nucleotides agree with TRBD1. From germline, CDR1 is MRHNA and CDR2 SNTAGT. V trimming: 6 bases; J trimming: 1 base; junction bases outside the gene matches: 5. The length of the CDR3 is 16 residues.

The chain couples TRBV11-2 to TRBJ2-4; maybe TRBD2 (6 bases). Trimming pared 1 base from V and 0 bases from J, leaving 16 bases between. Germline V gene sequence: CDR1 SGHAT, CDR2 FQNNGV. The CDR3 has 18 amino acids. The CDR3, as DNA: TGTGCCAGCAGCTTAGGGCCCGGGGATAGCGGAGCCAAAAACATTCAGTACTTC. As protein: CASSLGPGDSGAKNIQYF.

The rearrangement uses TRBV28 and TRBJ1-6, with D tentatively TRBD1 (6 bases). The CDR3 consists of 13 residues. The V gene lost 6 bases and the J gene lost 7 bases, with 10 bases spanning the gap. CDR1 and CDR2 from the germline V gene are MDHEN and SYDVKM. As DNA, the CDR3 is TGTGCCAGCAGCTACAGGGCGAATTCACCCCTCCACTTT. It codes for CASSYRANSPLHF.

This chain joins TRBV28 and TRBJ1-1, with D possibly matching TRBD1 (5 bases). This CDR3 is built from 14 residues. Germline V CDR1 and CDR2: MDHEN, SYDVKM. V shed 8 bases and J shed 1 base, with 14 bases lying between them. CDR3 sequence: CASGMTGGNTEAFF. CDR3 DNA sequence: TGTGCCAGCGGAATGACGGGGGGGAACACTGAAGCTTTCTTT.

The chain's CDR3 is CAWSSRQGTRYEQYF. The DNA for the CDR3 is TGTGCCTGGAGTTCGCGACAGGGGACCCGCTACGAGCAGTACTTC. The genes are TRBV30 and TRBJ2-7; 8 nucleotides match TRBD1. The germline V gene encodes CDR1 GTSNPN and CDR2 SVGIG (reference sequence). J gave up 3 bases and V 2 bases, and 9 bases lay outside the gene matches. The CDR3 consists of 15 residues.

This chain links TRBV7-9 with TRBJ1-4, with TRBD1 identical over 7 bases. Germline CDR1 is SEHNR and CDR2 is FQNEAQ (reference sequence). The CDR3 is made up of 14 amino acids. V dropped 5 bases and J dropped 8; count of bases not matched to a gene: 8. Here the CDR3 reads CASSTRQGGEKLFF. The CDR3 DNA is TGTGCCAGCAGCACCCGACAGGGTGGGGAAAAACTGTTTTTT.

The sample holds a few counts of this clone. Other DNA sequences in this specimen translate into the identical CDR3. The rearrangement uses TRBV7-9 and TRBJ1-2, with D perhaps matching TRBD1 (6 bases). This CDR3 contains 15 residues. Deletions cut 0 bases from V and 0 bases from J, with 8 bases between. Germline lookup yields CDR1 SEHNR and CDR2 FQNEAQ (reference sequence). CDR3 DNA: TGTGCCAGCAGCTTAGCCGGGGGGCCTAACTATGGCTACACCTTC. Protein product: CASSLAGGPNYGYTF.

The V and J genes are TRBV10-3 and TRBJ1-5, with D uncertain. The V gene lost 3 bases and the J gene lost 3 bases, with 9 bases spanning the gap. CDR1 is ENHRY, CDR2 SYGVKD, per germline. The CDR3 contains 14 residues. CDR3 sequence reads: CAISDQQNNQPQHF. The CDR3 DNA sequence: TGTGCCATCAGTGACCAACAGAACAATCAGCCCCAGCATTTT.

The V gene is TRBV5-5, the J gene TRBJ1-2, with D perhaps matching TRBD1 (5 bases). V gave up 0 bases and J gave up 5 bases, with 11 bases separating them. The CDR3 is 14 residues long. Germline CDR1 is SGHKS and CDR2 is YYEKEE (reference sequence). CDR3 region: CASSLASSGYGYTF. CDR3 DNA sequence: TGTGCCAGCAGCTTGGCCTCGTCAGGGTATGGCTACACCTTC.

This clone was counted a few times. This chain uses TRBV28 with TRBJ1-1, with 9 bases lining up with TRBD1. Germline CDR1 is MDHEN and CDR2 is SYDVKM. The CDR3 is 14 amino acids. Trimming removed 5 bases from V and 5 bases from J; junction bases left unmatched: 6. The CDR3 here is CASSTGQGRTEAFF. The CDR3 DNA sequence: TGTGCCAGCAGTACCGGACAGGGGAGGACTGAAGCTTTCTTT. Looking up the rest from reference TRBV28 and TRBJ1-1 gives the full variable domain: DVKVTQSSRYLVKRTGEKVFLECVQDMDHENMFWYRQDPGLGLRLIYFSYDVKMKEKGDIPEGYSVSREKKERFSLILESASTNQTSMYLCASSTGQGRTEAFFGQGTRLTVV.

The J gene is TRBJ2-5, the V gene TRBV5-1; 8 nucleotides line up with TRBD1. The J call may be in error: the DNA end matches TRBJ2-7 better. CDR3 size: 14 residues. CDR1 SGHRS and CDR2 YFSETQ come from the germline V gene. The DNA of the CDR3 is TGCGCCAGCAGCTTCGGTGGACAGGGTCACGAGCAGTACTTC. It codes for CASSFGGQGHEQYF.

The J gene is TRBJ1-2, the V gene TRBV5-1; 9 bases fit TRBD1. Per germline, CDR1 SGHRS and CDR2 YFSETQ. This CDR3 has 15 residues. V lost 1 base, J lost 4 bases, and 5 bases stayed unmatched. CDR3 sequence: CASSLTDRGIYGYTF. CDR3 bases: TGCGCCAGCAGCTTGACGGACAGGGGAATCTATGGCTACACCTTC. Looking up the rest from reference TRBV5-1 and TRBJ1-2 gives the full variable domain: KAGVTQTPRYLIKTRGQQVTLSCSPISGHRSVSWYQQTPGQGLQFLFEYFSETQRNKGNFPGRFSGRQFSNSRSEMNVSTLELGDSALYLCASSLTDRGIYGYTFGSGTRLTVV.

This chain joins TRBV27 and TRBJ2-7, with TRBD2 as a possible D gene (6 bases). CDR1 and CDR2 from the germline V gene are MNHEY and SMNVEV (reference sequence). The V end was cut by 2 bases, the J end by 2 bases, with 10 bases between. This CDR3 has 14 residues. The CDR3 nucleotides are TGTGCCAGCAGTTTAGGAGGGGTCCCCTACGAGCAGTACTTC. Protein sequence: CASSLGGVPYEQYF.

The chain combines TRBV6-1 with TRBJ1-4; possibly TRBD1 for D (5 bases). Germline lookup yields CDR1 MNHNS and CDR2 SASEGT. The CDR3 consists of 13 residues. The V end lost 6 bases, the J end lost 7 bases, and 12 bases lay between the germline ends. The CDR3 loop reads CASSWTGGEKLFF. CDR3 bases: TGTGCCAGCAGCTGGACGGGGGGTGAAAAACTGTTTTTT.

This CDR3 reads CASPTSTRVETDTQYF. DNA of the CDR3: TGTGCCAGCCCTACTTCGACTCGGGTTGAGACAGATACGCAGTATTTT. The rearrangement uses TRBV28 and TRBJ2-3; D unclear. CDR3 length: 16 amino acids. CDR1 and CDR2 from the germline V gene are MDHEN and SYDVKM. V was trimmed by 8 bases and J by 3 bases, leaving 21 bases between them.

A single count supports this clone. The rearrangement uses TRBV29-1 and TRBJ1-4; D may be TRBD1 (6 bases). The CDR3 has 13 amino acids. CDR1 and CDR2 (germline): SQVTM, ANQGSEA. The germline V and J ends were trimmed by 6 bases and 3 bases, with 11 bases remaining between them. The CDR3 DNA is TGCAGCGTCGGACAGCAGGCTAATGAAAAACTGTTTTTT. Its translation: CSVGQQANEKLFF.

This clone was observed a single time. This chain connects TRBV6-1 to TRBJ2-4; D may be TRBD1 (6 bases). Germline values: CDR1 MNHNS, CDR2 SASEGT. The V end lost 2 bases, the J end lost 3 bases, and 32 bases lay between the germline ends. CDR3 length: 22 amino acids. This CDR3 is CASSELQTLINREWGSKNIQYF. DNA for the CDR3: TGTGCCAGCAGTGAATTACAAACTTTGATCAACAGGGAGTGGGGGAGCAAAAACATTCAGTACTTC.

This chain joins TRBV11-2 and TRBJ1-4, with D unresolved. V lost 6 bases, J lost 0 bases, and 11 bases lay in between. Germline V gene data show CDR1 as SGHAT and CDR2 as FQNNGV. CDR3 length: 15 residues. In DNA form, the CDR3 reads TGTGCCAGCAGGTCACAGCAATCAACTAATGAAAAACTGTTTTTT. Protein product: CASRSQQSTNEKLFF.

CDR3 residues: CASRKQGPGANVLTF. The CDR3 DNA is TGTGCCAGTAGGAAACAGGGACCCGGGGCCAACGTCCTGACTTTC. The V call is TRBV19, the J call TRBJ2-6; a possible D gene is TRBD1 (6 bases). Trimming pared 6 bases from V and 4 bases from J, leaving 13 bases between. Germline assignment: CDR1 LNHDA and CDR2 SQIVND (reference sequence). The CDR3 runs to 15 residues.

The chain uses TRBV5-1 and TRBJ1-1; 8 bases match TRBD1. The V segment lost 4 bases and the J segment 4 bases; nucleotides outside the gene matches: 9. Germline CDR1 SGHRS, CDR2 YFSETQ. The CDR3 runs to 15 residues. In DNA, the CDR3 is TGCGCCAGCAGCCTACTGGGGCAGGGGGCCACTGAAGCTTTCTTT. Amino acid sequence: CASSLLGQGATEAFF.

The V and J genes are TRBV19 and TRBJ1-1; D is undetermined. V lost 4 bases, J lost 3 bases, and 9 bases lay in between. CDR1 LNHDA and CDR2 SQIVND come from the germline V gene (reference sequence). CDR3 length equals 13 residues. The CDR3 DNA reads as TGTGCCAGTAGTACCCCCCCGGACACTGAAGCTTTCTTT. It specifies CASSTPPDTEAFF.

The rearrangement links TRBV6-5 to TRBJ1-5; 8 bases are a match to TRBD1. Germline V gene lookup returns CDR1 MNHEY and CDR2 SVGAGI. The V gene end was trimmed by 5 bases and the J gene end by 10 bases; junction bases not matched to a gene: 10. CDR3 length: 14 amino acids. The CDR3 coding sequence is TGTGCCAGCAGTGAAGGACAGGGTCTTGGTCCCCAGCATTTT. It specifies CASSEGQGLGPQHF.

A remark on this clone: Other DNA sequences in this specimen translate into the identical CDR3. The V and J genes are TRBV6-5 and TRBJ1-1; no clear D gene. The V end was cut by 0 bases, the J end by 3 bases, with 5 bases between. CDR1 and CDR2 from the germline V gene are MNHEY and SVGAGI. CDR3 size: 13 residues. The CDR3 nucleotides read TGTGCCAGCAGTTACTCACAGTACACTGAAGCTTTCTTT. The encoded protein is CASSYSQYTEAFF.

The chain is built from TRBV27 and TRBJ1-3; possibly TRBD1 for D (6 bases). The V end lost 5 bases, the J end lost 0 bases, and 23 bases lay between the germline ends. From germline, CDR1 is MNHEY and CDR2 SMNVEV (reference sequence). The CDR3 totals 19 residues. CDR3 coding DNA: TGTGCCAGCAGTCCCCGAGGGGTGGGGGCAGTCAACTCTGGAAACACCATATATTTT. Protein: CASSPRGVGAVNSGNTIYF.

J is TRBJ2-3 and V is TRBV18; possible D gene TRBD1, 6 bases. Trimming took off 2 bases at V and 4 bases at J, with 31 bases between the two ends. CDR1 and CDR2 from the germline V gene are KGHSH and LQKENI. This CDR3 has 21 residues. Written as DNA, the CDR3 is TGTGCCAGCTCACCATTCCCCTCACAGGGATGGGAGCTAACGGCTGCAGATACGCAGTATTTT. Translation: CASSPFPSQGWELTAADTQYF.

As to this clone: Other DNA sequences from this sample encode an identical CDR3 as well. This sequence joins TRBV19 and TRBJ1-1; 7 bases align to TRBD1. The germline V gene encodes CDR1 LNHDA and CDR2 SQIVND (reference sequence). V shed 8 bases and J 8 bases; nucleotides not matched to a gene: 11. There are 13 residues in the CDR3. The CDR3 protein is CASLRTGRFEAFF. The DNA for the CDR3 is TGTGCCAGTCTGCGGACAGGAAGATTCGAAGCTTTCTTT. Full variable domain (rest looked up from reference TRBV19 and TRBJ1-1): DGGITQSPKYLFRKEGQNVTLSCEQNLNHDAMYWYRQDPGQGLRLIYYSQIVNDFQKGDIAEGYSVSREKKESFPLTVTSAQKNPTAFYLCASLRTGRFEAFFGQGTRLTVV.

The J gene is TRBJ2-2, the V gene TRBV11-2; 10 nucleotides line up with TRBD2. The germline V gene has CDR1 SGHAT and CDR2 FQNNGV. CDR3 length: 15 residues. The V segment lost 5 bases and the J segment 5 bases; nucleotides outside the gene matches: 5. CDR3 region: CASSPSGSRTGELFF. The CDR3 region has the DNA TGTGCCAGCAGCCCTAGCGGGAGTCGGACCGGGGAGCTGTTTTTT.